Sequencing of this T cell receptor beta chain was carried out in a study of Ad26.COV2.S vaccination and SARS-CoV-2 variants. Study outcomes and limitations: People who got the vaccine or the placebo had similar non-spike TCR breadth. CD8+ and CD4+ T cells specific for spike reportedly responded with substantial breadth after vaccination. People given the vaccine had a wider spike-specific TCR breadth than placebo recipients did. In TCR breadth and depth analyses, total T cell responses may have been underestimated.

Only in-frame clones appear in the TCRdb table, and some are missing; sequencing was by immunoSEQ multiplex PCR. The sample lists about 100,000 clones, about three quarters occurring once. Turning to this clone: Its antigen is unidentified.

Between the trimmed V and J ends, which lost 8 bases and 8 bases, there was a span of 16 bases. The CDR3 spans 14 residues. The germline V gene encodes CDR1 MDHEN and CDR2 SYDVKM. The sequencing used peripheral blood, collected after recovery from COVID-19. The source is a human donor who had recovered from COVID-19. The J gene is TRBJ1-6, the V gene TRBV28; D unclear. The CDR3 DNA reads as TGTGCCAGCGCGAGGAACGATTTTTATTCACCCCTCCACTTT. This codes for CASARNDFYSPLHF.